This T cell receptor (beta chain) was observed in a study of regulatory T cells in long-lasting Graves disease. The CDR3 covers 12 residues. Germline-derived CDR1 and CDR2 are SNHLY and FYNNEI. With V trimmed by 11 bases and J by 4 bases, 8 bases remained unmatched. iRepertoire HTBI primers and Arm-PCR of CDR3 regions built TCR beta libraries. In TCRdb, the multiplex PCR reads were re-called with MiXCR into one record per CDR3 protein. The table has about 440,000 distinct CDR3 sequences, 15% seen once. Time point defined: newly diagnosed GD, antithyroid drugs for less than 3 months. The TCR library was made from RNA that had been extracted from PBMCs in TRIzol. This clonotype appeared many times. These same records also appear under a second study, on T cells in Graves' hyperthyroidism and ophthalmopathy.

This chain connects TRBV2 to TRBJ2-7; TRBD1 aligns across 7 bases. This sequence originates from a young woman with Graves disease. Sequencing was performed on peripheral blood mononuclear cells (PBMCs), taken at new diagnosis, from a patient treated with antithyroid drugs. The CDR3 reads CAGRTGIYEQYF. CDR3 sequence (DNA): TGTGCCGGTAGGACAGGAATTTACGAGCAGTACTTC.